This entry concerns a single T cell receptor (beta chain). Its antigen remains unidentified. CDR1 and CDR2 from the germline V gene are MDHEN and SYDVKM. V was clipped by 2 bases and J by 4 bases, with 11 bases between them. This CDR3 comprises 14 residues. The data stem from a study of OX40 agonist ivuxolimab in advanced cancers. Study background: Partial responses occurred in three patients (one hepatocellular carcinoma, two cutaneous melanoma). Whole-study findings and limits: Clonal expansion from baseline to week 6 occurred in both CD4+ and CD8+ T cells.

Using immunoSEQ multiplex PCR, the repertoire was profiled, and TCRdb retains in-frame clones only, with some absent. Here the sample spans about 140,000 clones, 90% to 95% being singletons. This receptor was identified in an adult with an advanced solid tumor such as melanoma, head and neck, liver or kidney cancer. The specimen comprised CD4+ or CD8+ T cells sorted from blood, sampled in a trial of the OX40 agonist ivuxolimab. V usage is TRBV28 and J usage is TRBJ1-2; a possible D gene is TRBD1 (5 bases). The CDR3 sequence is CASSLGDRVYGYTF. The CDR3 nucleotides are TGTGCCAGCAGTTTAGGCGACAGAGTCTATGGCTACACCTTC.